This entry concerns a single T cell receptor (beta chain). Its cognate antigen is unknown. Amplification by 5'RACE using constant-segment primers produced TCR alpha and TCR beta cDNA libraries that carried sample barcodes and UMIs. TCRdb independently ran MiXCR on the 5' RACE reads; one entry per CDR3 protein. Of approximately 46,000 distinct CDR3 sequences detected, around 10% appear once; the ten largest clones hold roughly 22%. This sample is part of a study of T-cell memory formation after mild COVID-19. Study results and caveats: CD4+ clones that contracted lay mainly in CM and EM; CD8+ ones lay in EMRA. Later expanders leaned CD4+, whereas day 15 to 85 contracting clones were balanced CD4/CD8. Pre-infection memory already had some responding clones, implying cross-reactive memory joined.

The sequence derives from a man aged 18 to 35 who had mild COVID-19 (a few samples of this study predate the infection). Cell type and time point are not known. The specimen sequenced was PBMCs or a T cell subset sorted from them (not recorded which).

The CDR3 is CASSLRAGGSTDTQYF. The CDR3 nucleotides are TGTGCCAGCAGCTTAAGAGCGGGGGGGAGCACAGATACGCAGTATTTT. The gene calls are TRBV7-3 and TRBJ2-3, with 10 positions matching TRBD2. Germline V gene lookup returns CDR1 SGHTA and CDR2 FQGTGA. CDR3 size: 16 residues. With 1 base clipped from V and 0 bases from J, the junction kept 1 base outside the gene matches.